This T cell receptor (beta chain) comes out of a study of control samples from healthy donors and cancer patients. Sequencing used immunoSEQ multiplex PCR; TCRdb keeps in-frame clones, though not all of them. The sample holds tens of thousands of clones, approximately 86% seen once. The CDR3 consists of 13 residues. Unmatched junction bases numbered 6, after V lost 7 bases and J lost 6 bases. Germline V gives CDR1 MNHEY, CDR2 SVGAGI. The receptor was derived from a woman aged 40 to 50 with lung cancer. The rearrangement joins TRBV6-5 to TRBJ1-3, with 7 bases lining up with TRBD1. The specimen was PBMCs. The CDR3 reads CASKDRTANTIYF. The DNA of the CDR3 is TGTGCCAGCAAGGACAGGACCGCAAACACCATATATTTT.